This TCR beta chain was identified during a study of cytomegalovirus exposure and HLA in healthy donors. The primer mix had 60 Vbeta and 13 Jbeta primers. Measured with immunoSEQ multiplex PCR; TCRdb has only the in-frame clones, and not every one. The sample contains 90,000 to 110,000 clones, 81% of which appear only once. CDR1 and CDR2 from the germline V gene are SQVTM and ANQGSEA. Trimming took off 2 bases at V and 7 bases at J, with 9 bases between the two ends. This CDR3 spans 12 amino acids. The source is a woman aged 25 to 39 in good health and CMV-seronegative. This rearrangement joins TRBV29-1 to TRBJ2-1; no definite D call. Sequencing input: PBMCs. The CDR3 is CSVEFVANEQFF. CDR3 bases: TGCAGCGTTGAATTCGTCGCGAATGAGCAGTTCTTC.